This entry features one T cell receptor beta chain sequence. Trimming stripped 1 base from V and 4 bases from J, with 9 bases between. CDR1 SGHTA and CDR2 FQGNSA come from the germline V gene. The CDR3 is made up of 14 amino acids. This sample is part of a study of cytomegalovirus exposure and HLA in healthy donors. Both 60 Vbeta primers and 13 Jbeta primers went into the PCR. Sequencing used immunoSEQ multiplex PCR; TCRdb keeps in-frame clones, though not all of them. The sample consists of more than 150,000 clones, 82% of them appearing once. The sample was PBMCs. This sequence originates from a man in his forties in good health and CMV-seronegative. V and J are TRBV7-2 and TRBJ2-3; TRBD2 is a possible D gene (5 bases). The CDR3 nucleotides are TGTGCCAGCAGCTTAGACCACGGGGCAGATACGCAGTATTTT. Amino acids: CASSLDHGADTQYF.